The rows below give T cell receptor beta chains drawn from one sample of a study of T cells in Graves' hyperthyroidism and ophthalmopathy. Each CDR3 protein gets one entry after TCRdb re-called the multiplex PCR reads with MiXCR. Among a few hundred thousand distinct CDR3 sequences listed, about 14% were seen once. The sequenced material came from blood. The source of these receptors is a woman aged 40 to 50 with Graves' hyperthyroidism. The conserved cysteine and the conserved F or W are not part of the CDR3 here. Each record gives: V gene, clone size, J gene, CDR3 length, CDR3 protein. Some rows mark clone size as missing; the rest say once, few, many or name a class of expanded clone.

V: TRBV30
size: -
J: TRBJ1-2
length: 11
CDR3: AWSVPPSYGYT

V: TRBV10-3
size: -
J: TRBJ1-5
length: 13
CDR3: AISVRQGAEQPQH

V: TRBV4-1
size: many
J: TRBJ2-7
length: 12
CDR3: ASSLGTASYEQY

V: TRBV29-1
size: few
J: TRBJ2-3
length: 11
CDR3: SVEKRVTDTQY

V: TRBV13
size: few
J: TRBJ2-2
length: 15
CDR3: ASSSTQDRALTGELF

V: TRBV12-3/TRBV12-4
size: many
J: TRBJ2-7
length: 15
CDR3: ASSSLAGILAADEQY

V: TRBV20-1
size: -
J: TRBJ2-4
length: 14
CDR3: SACDTAALAKNIQY

V: TRBV18
size: many
J: TRBJ1-2
length: 12
CDR3: TSSQQGTDYGYT

V: TRBV5-8
size: -
J: TRBJ1-1
length: 13
CDR3: ASSLGRGWTAEAF

V: TRBV3-1
size: -
J: TRBJ2-5
length: 15
CDR3: ASSKAQTIGSEETQY

V: TRBV5-8
size: many
J: TRBJ2-7
length: 12
CDR3: ASSLTTITYEQY

V: TRBV28
size: many
J: TRBJ2-1
length: 13
CDR3: ASSPLRTANNEQF

V: TRBV27
size: many
J: TRBJ2-7
length: 11
CDR3: ASSLSPSYEQY

V: TRBV7-2
size: -
J: TRBJ1-1
length: 12
CDR3: ASSLNWGGIEAF

V: TRBV10-1
size: many
J: TRBJ2-1
length: 14
CDR3: ASSPGLAVSYNEQF

V: TRBV7-8
size: many
J: TRBJ2-2
length: 13
CDR3: ASNDYLANTGELF

V: TRBV6-1
size: -
J: TRBJ1-2
length: 13
CDR3: SSSPRDSLNYGYT

V: TRBV6-2/TRBV6-3
size: -
J: TRBJ2-5
length: 17
CDR3: ASSDGRTGAGGLGETQY

V: TRBV5-1
size: few
J: TRBJ2-7
length: 14
CDR3: ASSLAQSRDNYEQY